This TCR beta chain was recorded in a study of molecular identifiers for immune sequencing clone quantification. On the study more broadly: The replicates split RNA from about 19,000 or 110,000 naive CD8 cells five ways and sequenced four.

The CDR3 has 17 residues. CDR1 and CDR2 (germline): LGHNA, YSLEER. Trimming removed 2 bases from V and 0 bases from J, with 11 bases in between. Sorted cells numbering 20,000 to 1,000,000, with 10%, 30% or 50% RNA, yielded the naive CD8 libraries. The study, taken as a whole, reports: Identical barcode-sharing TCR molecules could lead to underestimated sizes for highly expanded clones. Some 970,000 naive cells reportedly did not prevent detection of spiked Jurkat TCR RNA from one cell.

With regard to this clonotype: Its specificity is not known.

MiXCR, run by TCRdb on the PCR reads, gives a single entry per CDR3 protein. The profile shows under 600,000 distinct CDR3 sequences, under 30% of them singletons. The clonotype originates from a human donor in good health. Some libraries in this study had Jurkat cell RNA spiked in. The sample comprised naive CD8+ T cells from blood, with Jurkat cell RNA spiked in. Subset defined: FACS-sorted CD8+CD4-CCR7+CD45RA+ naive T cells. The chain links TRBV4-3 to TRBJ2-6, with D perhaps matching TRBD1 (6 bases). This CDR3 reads CASSQKTGISGANVLTF. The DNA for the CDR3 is TGCGCCAGCAGCCAAAAGACAGGCATCTCTGGGGCCAACGTCCTGACTTTC.